Reported below is one T cell receptor (beta chain). Cohort allocation depended upon clinical history that participants reported. Generated by immunoSEQ multiplex PCR, the TCRdb table keeps only in-frame clones and is missing some. The sample shows roughly 200,000 clones, roughly 82% of them seen only once. The data belong to a study of blood T cell repertoires in COVID-19. Study context: Material from acute and convalescent COVID-19 was sourced from the United States, Italy and Spain.

The specimen was PBMCs or T cells enriched from blood (not recorded which). This sequence originates from a woman aged 55-69 years with acute COVID-19.

The CDR3 here is CASSLAFRGRTEAFF. DNA of the CDR3: TGTGCCAGCAGCTTAGCCTTCAGGGGGCGGACTGAAGCTTTCTTT. The chain combines TRBV11-2 with TRBJ1-1, with 8 positions matching TRBD1. V lost 1 base to trimming and J lost 5 bases; unmatched junction nucleotides: 6. This CDR3 spans 15 amino acids. Per the germline V gene, CDR1 is SGHAT and CDR2 is FQNNGV.